One and the same sample provided the 20 T cell receptor beta chains below, sequenced in a study of beta chain features in type 1 diabetes. Reverse transcribing all isolated RNA meant expressed TCRB transcripts were sequenced. Clones were read by immunoSEQ multiplex PCR, and TCRdb kept only the in-frame ones, dropping some. Among about 660,000 clones listed, over 12% were seen once. Overall study findings and caveats: Type 1 diabetes patients had moderately but significantly shorter TCRB CDR3s in all four CD4+ subsets.

No antigen has been assigned to these receptors. The sample comprised naive CD4+ T cells from blood. Every receptor here comes from a man between 18 and 35 years old with type 1 diabetes.

The chain employs TRBV9 and TRBJ2-1, with D perhaps matching TRBD2 (5 bases). V lost 1 base and J 4 bases, leaving 12 bases between the germline ends. The CDR3 has 15 residues. Per germline, CDR1 SGDLS and CDR2 YYNGEE. CDR3 residues: CASSVSLLAYNEQFF. CDR3 nucleotide sequence: TGTGCCAGCAGCGTAAGCCTGCTAGCTTACAATGAGCAGTTCTTC.

J is TRBJ2-7 and V is TRBV4-1; a possible D gene is TRBD1 (5 bases). Trimming removed 0 bases at V and 5 bases at J, with 17 bases between. Germline lookup yields CDR1 MGHRA and CDR2 YSYEKL. This CDR3 has 16 residues. The CDR3 DNA is TGCGCCAGCAGCCAAGACGGGCAGGGAACGGCGAACGAGCAGTACTTC. Its protein product is CASSQDGQGTANEQYF.

The chain has TRBV6-5 and TRBJ1-6, with 10 bases fitting TRBD1. V gave up 8 bases and J gave up 10 bases; unmatched junction bases: 11. The CDR3 contains 15 residues. The germline V gene has CDR1 MNHEY and CDR2 SVGAGI. CDR3 in amino acids: CASGTGVASGSPLHF. CDR3 sequence (DNA): TGTGCCAGCGGGACAGGGGTTGCCAGTGGCTCACCCCTCCACTTT.

This clone was recorded a few times. J is TRBJ1-1 and V is TRBV6-6; no reliable D call. The CDR3 runs 12 residues. Per germline, CDR1 MNHNY and CDR2 SVGAGI (reference sequence). V was clipped by 4 bases and J by 3 bases, with 6 bases between them. The CDR3 nucleotides read TGTGCCAGCAGTTCGATGGACACTGAAGCTTTCTTT. Translating it yields CASSSMDTEAFF.

J is TRBJ1-2 and V is TRBV4-3; 8 bases map to TRBD1. Germline CDR1 and CDR2: LGHNA and YSLEER. Trimming cost V 4 bases and J 4 bases; bases outside gene matches: 8. CDR3 length: 15 residues. CDR3 amino acids: CASSRGTGLSYGYTF. The CDR3 nucleotides are TGCGCCAGCAGCCGAGGGACAGGACTTTCCTATGGCTACACCTTC.

This clone was counted between two and nine times. The chain employs TRBV9 and TRBJ2-7; a weak D match, TRBD1 (6 bases). The CDR3 has 15 amino acids. The germline V and J ends were trimmed by 0 bases and 0 bases, with 10 bases remaining between them. CDR1 is SGDLS, CDR2 YYNGEE, per germline. CDR3 sequence (DNA): TGTGCCAGCAGCGTAGGGGCAGGGGTCTCCTACGAGCAGTACTTC. It translates to CASSVGAGVSYEQYF. Complete variable domain (other parts from reference TRBV9 and TRBJ2-7): DSGVTQTPKHLITATGQRVTLRCSPRSGDLSVYWYQQSLDQGLQFLIQYYNGEERAKGNILERFSAQQFPDLHSELNLSSLELGDSALYFCASSVGAGVSYEQYFGPGTRLTVT.

This clone was picked up a small number of times. The rearrangement links TRBV30 to TRBJ1-1; 8 bases align to TRBD1. V trimming: 1 base; J trimming: 1 base; junction bases outside the gene matches: 14. Germline V lookup: CDR1 GTSNPN, CDR2 SVGIG (reference sequence). CDR3 length: 18 amino acids. CDR3 nucleotides: TGTGCCTGGAGTGGCGGACTGGGACAGGCGGGATGGAACACTGAAGCTTTCTTT. Protein: CAWSGGLGQAGWNTEAFF.

The sample holds a few counts of this clone. The V call is TRBV11-2, the J call TRBJ2-7, with TRBD2 identical over 9 bases. V gave up 3 bases and J gave up 1 base; unmatched junction bases: 7. Germline V gives CDR1 SGHAT, CDR2 FQNNGV. The CDR3 totals 16 residues. CDR3 in DNA: TGTGCCAGCAGCTTTACGGCGGGAGGGATGTCCTACGAGCAGTACTTC. It translates to CASSFTAGGMSYEQYF.

The rearrangement joins TRBV7-3 to TRBJ2-3; tentative D call: TRBD1 (5 bases). From germline, CDR1 is SGHTA and CDR2 FQGTGA. Trimming took 6 bases from V and 0 from J, leaving 10 bases between them. The CDR3 has 14 residues. DNA for the CDR3: TGTGCCAGCAGTAGTGGGGCGAGCACAGATACGCAGTATTTT. Amino acid sequence: CASSSGASTDTQYF.

Turning to this clone: The same CDR3 also results from other DNA sequences found in this sample. V usage is TRBV7-9 and J usage is TRBJ2-5; D is perhaps TRBD1 (5 bases). The germline gives CDR1 SEHNR, CDR2 FQNEAQ (reference sequence). Trimming took 1 base from V and 1 from J, leaving 7 bases between them. This CDR3 is built from 14 residues. CDR3 coding DNA: TGTGCCAGCAGCTTAGGTGGGGCCCAAGAGACCCAGTACTTC. Translating it yields CASSLGGAQETQYF.

Only a few counts were recorded for this clone. The chain has TRBV18 and TRBJ1-4; D uncertain. Per the germline V gene, CDR1 is KGHSH and CDR2 is LQKENI. This CDR3 is 16 amino acids long. Trimming removed 0 bases from V and 4 bases from J, with 12 bases in between. The CDR3 coding sequence is TGTGCCAGCTCACCACCGCTCCCAGCGAATAATGAAAAACTGTTTTTT. Its protein product is CASSPPLPANNEKLFF.

The table lists this clone with a few counts. The rearrangement joins TRBV7-3 to TRBJ2-1, with D unresolved. Between the trimmed V and J ends, which lost 1 base and 4 bases, there was a span of 8 bases. The CDR3 consists of 14 residues. Per germline, CDR1 SGHTA and CDR2 FQGTGA. The CDR3 region is CASSLKTEYNEQFF. The DNA of the CDR3 is TGTGCCAGCAGCTTAAAGACGGAATACAATGAGCAGTTCTTC.

This clone was counted a few times. The rearrangement links TRBV5-1 to TRBJ1-1; possible D gene TRBD1, 5 bases. CDR1 and CDR2 from the germline V gene are SGHRS and YFSETQ. This CDR3 spans 14 amino acids. Deletions cut 1 base from V and 8 bases from J, with 15 bases between. Here the CDR3 reads CASSLQGGSREAFF. In DNA, the CDR3 is TGCGCCAGCAGCTTGCAGGGCGGATCCAGGGAAGCTTTCTTT.

The chain joins TRBV5-1 to TRBJ2-7; D not resolved. The CDR3 covers 15 residues. Per the germline V gene, CDR1 is SGHRS and CDR2 is YFSETQ. The germline V and J ends were trimmed by 0 bases and 5 bases, with 15 bases remaining between them. The CDR3 sequence is CASSLGVLELHEQYF. The CDR3 coding sequence is TGCGCCAGCAGCTTGGGTGTTCTAGAACTCCACGAGCAGTACTTC.

The rearrangement uses TRBV30 and TRBJ2-2, with 8 bases that match TRBD1. CDR1 and CDR2 from the germline V gene are GTSNPN and SVGIG (reference sequence). The CDR3 length is 14 residues. V was clipped by 1 base and J by 7 bases; unmatched bases: 5. CDR3 sequence reads: CAWSGTGLSGELFF. DNA of the CDR3: TGTGCCTGGAGTGGGACAGGGTTAAGCGGGGAGCTGTTTTTT. Looking up the rest from reference TRBV30 and TRBJ2-2 gives the full variable domain: SQTIHQWPATLVQPVGSPLSLECTVEGTSNPNLYWYRQAAGRGLQLLFYSVGIGQISSEVPQNLSASRPQDRQFILSSKKLLLSDSGFYLCAWSGTGLSGELFFGEGSRLTVL.

With regard to this clone: One end of the junction does not line up with germline, which may come from a read error. The J gene is TRBJ1-6, the V gene TRBV30, with a tentative D call TRBD1 (5 bases). This CDR3 region has 12 residues. Germline loops: CDR1 GTSNPN, CDR2 SVGIG (reference sequence). Here the CDR3 DNA reads TGTGCCGAGGGGTCCTCTAATTCACCCCTCCACTTT. This encodes CAEGSSNSPLHF.

This clone has a handful of counts. The chain employs TRBV18 and TRBJ2-7, with 7 positions matching TRBD1. The germline CDR1 and CDR2 sequences are KGHSH and LQKENI. V gave up 6 bases and J gave up 3 bases; unmatched junction bases: 14. The length of the CDR3 is 16 residues. CDR3 amino acids: CASSRNVQGTDYEQYF. The CDR3 DNA sequence: TGTGCCAGCTCGCGCAATGTACAGGGGACCGACTACGAGCAGTACTTC. The full variable domain, rest sourced from reference TRBV18 and TRBJ2-7, is NAGVMQNPRHLVRRRGQEARLRCSPMKGHSHVYWYRQLPEEGLKFMVYLQKENIIDESGMPKERFSAEFPKEGPSILRIQQVVRGDSAAYFCASSRNVQGTDYEQYFGPGTRLTVT.

This chain links TRBV29-1 with TRBJ2-1; D perhaps matches TRBD1 (6 bases). Germline V gene lookup returns CDR1 SQVTM and CDR2 ANQGSEA. CDR3 size: 13 residues. V was cut by 3 bases and J by 4 bases, with 10 bases left in between. The CDR3: CSVEGRGYNEQFF. In DNA, the CDR3 is TGCAGCGTTGAGGGCAGGGGTTACAATGAGCAGTTCTTC.

The gene calls are TRBV11-2 and TRBJ2-7; 9 bases align to TRBD1. The CDR3 sequence is 14 residues long. Germline CDR1 and CDR2: SGHAT and FQNNGV. V dropped 4 bases and J dropped 3; count of bases not matched to a gene: 4. CDR3 nucleotide sequence: TGTGCCAGCAGCTCTAACAGGGGGCTCTACGAGCAGTACTTC. Amino acid sequence: CASSSNRGLYEQYF.

This clone showed up just a few times. The rearrangement uses TRBV5-1 and TRBJ1-5; perhaps TRBD1 as D (5 bases). Germline loops: CDR1 SGHRS, CDR2 YFSETQ. The CDR3 has 15 residues. V gave up 4 bases and J gave up 5 bases, with 16 bases separating them. The CDR3 DNA sequence: TGCGCCAGCAGCCTACTTGGGGCCCGACATCAGCCCCAGCATTTT. As protein: CASSLLGARHQPQHF.